This TCR beta chain came from a study of beta chain features in type 1 diabetes. This clone has more than one count but fewer than ten. No antigen is known for it. Whole-study results and caveats: The study found moderately but significantly shorter TCRB CDR3s in all four CD4+ subsets of Type 1 diabetes patients. Within the patient group, naive, central memory and Treg TCRB repertoires appeared more similar to each other than within healthy donors. For type 1 diabetes patients, VDJ junctions showed fewer insertions and more deletions. Small HLA sub-analyses could not settle whether HLA shapes TCRB rearrangement.

The whole isolated RNA underwent reverse transcription, so sequencing captured expressed TCRB transcripts. Sequenced by immunoSEQ multiplex PCR; TCRdb stores in-frame clones only, minus some. The sample lists 250,000 to 350,000 clones, 14% seen once, with around 0.016% in the top ten. Germline values: CDR1 KGHSH, CDR2 LQKENI. V lost 2 bases to trimming and J lost 1 base, with 20 bases between them. This CDR3 is 18 amino acids long. The clonotype originates from a man aged 30 to 45 with type 1 diabetes. This chain connects TRBV18 to TRBJ1-2; a possible D gene is TRBD1 (6 bases). Sequences were obtained from naive CD4+ T cells from blood. CDR3 in amino acids: CASSPALQGSGSNYGYTF. The CDR3, as DNA: TGTGCCAGCTCACCAGCATTACAGGGATCTGGGAGTAACTATGGCTACACCTTC.